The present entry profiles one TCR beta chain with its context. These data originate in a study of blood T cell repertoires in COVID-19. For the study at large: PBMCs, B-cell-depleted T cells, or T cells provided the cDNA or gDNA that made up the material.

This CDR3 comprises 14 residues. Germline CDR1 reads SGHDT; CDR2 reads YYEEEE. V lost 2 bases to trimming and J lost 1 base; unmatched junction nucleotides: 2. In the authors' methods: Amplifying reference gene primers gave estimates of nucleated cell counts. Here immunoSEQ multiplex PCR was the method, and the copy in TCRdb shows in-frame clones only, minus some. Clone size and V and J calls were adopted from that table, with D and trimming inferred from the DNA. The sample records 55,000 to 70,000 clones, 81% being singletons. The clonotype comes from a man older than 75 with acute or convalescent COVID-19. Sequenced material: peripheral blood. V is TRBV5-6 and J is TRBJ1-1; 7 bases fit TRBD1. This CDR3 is CASSLQGRNTEAFF. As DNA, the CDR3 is TGTGCCAGCAGCTTACAGGGGCGGAACACTGAAGCTTTCTTT.